The 14 T cell receptor beta chains reported below all come from one sample, sequenced in a study of T cell responses to AZD1222 COVID-19 vaccine (dated by TCRdb to the early 2020s). Read against the paper, the sample's time point label means: about 28 days (+/-7) after the second vaccine dose. Preparation of the library involved the immunoSEQ multiplex PCR assay. The source is immuneACCESS, and TCRdb retained only in-frame sequences with V and J called. Part of the clones is not carried over; for the studies checked, unresolved V genes explain less than half of this, and the remainder is unexplained. Present in this sample are about 110,000 clones, roughly 90% of which were seen just once. The ten largest clones add up to around 2.5% of the sample. The source was peripheral blood, collected 28 days after the second AZD1222 dose. These TCRs come from an adult who received the AZD1222 COVID-19 vaccine.

The genes are TRBV30 and TRBJ2-2; possibly TRBD1 for D (6 bases). The ends were cut back, 4 bases at V and 2 bases at J, with 14 bases in the middle. The CDR3 contains 15 residues. Germline V gives CDR1 GTSNPN, CDR2 SVGIG (reference sequence). The CDR3 nucleotides read TGTGCCTGGACCCTGGCAGGGGCTAACACCGGGGAGCTGTTTTTT. Translated, it gives CAWTLAGANTGELFF.

The chain has TRBV5-1 and TRBJ2-3, with D possibly matching TRBD2 (7 bases). From germline, CDR1 is SGHRS and CDR2 YFSETQ. Between the trimmed V and J ends, which lost 5 bases and 4 bases, there was a span of 20 bases. The CDR3 has 16 amino acids. The CDR3 sequence is CASRVARGGGADTQYF. CDR3 DNA sequence: TGCGCCAGCAGAGTGGCGCGCGGGGGCGGCGCAGATACGCAGTATTTT.

The rearrangement uses TRBV5-1 and TRBJ2-7, with D tentatively TRBD1 or TRBD2 (5 bases each). Between the trimmed V and J ends, which lost 3 bases and 3 bases, there was a span of 16 bases. CDR1 and CDR2 from the germline V gene are SGHRS and YFSETQ. The CDR3 runs 15 residues. The CDR3 protein is CASSWMDAGGYEQYF. The CDR3 nucleotides are TGCGCCAGCAGCTGGATGGACGCTGGGGGCTACGAGCAGTACTTC.

CDR3 amino acids: CASSRDRSHTGELFF. DNA for the CDR3: TGTGCCAGCAGCCGAGACAGGTCGCACACCGGGGAGCTGTTTTTT. V gene TRBV7-8 combines with J gene TRBJ2-2; D is possibly TRBD1 (6 bases). The length of the CDR3 is 15 residues. CDR1 and CDR2 (germline): SGHVS, FQNEAQ. With 5 bases removed from V and 3 bases from J, the gap between germline ends came to 13 bases.

This chain links TRBV5-1 with TRBJ1-5, with a possible D match to TRBD1 (6 bases). The CDR3 consists of 16 residues. V gave up 0 bases and J gave up 4 bases, with 14 bases separating them. Germline CDR1 and CDR2: SGHRS and YFSETQ. In DNA, the CDR3 is TGCGCCAGCAGCTTGGATGGCAGGGGCGAAAATCAGCCCCAGCATTTT. Translation: CASSLDGRGENQPQHF.

This clone is a singleton in its sample. This chain uses TRBV7-3 with TRBJ2-3; D gene ambiguous. Germline lookup yields CDR1 SGHTA and CDR2 FQGTGA. Trimming took 3 bases from V and 4 from J, leaving 8 bases between them. The CDR3 loop spans 13 amino acids. This CDR3 is CASSFAGPDTQYF. The CDR3 DNA follows: TGTGCCAGCAGCTTTGCAGGTCCAGATACGCAGTATTTT.

The chain recombines TRBV6-2 or TRBV6-3 with TRBJ2-7; TRBD2 might be the D (5 bases). The CDR3 runs to 14 residues. Between the trimmed V and J ends, which lost 6 bases and 2 bases, there was a span of 14 bases. CDR1 is MNHEY, CDR2 SVGEGT, per germline. The CDR3 spells CASSPEGAAYEQYF. The CDR3 coding sequence is TGTGCCAGCAGCCCCGAGGGCGCGGCCTACGAGCAGTACTTC.

The chain has TRBV28 and TRBJ1-2; TRBD1 agrees at 12 bases. The CDR3 contains 15 residues. V shed 4 bases, J shed 2 bases, and the junction held 2 bases outside the gene matches. CDR1 MDHEN and CDR2 SYDVKM come from the germline V gene. CDR3 bases: TGTGCCAGCAGTTCCGGGACAGGGGGCAACTATGGCTACACCTTC. This translates into CASSSGTGGNYGYTF.

V is TRBV10-3 and J is TRBJ1-5; D gene uncertain. The germline CDR1 and CDR2 sequences are ENHRY and SYGVKD. This CDR3 contains 12 residues. Deletions cut 11 bases from V and 1 base from J, with 9 bases between. The CDR3 DNA is TGTGCCTCGAGGCTAAGCAATCAGCCCCAGCATTTT. It is translated as CASRLSNQPQHF.

This sequence joins TRBV7-2 and TRBJ2-3, with 15 bases lining up with TRBD2. In germline, CDR1 is SGHTA, CDR2 FQGNSA. The V and J ends lost 1 base and 9 bases, in that order; junction bases with no gene match: 8. CDR3 length equals 17 residues. The CDR3 protein is CASSLGTSGGEVGTQYF. The CDR3 DNA reads TGTGCCAGCAGCTTAGGGACTAGCGGGGGGGAAGTCGGGACGCAGTATTTT.

The chain has TRBV28 and TRBJ1-6, with D possibly matching TRBD1 (5 bases). CDR3 length: 15 amino acids. Deletions cut 6 bases from V and 15 bases from J, with 24 bases between. Germline-derived CDR1 and CDR2 are MDHEN and SYDVKM. CDR3 in DNA: TGTGCCAGCAGCTCCGCGGGGGAGGGGAAGTCGCACCTCCACTTT. It translates to CASSSAGEGKSHLHF.

The CDR3 DNA reads TGTGCCAGCAGCTTGGTTACGGGGTCCCCCTACGAGCAGTACTTC. Protein product: CASSLVTGSPYEQYF. The chain couples TRBV5-5 to TRBJ2-7, with D perhaps TRBD2 (5 bases). The CDR3 totals 15 residues. Deletions cut 0 bases from V and 2 bases from J, with 12 bases between. Germline V gene data show CDR1 as SGHKS and CDR2 as YYEKEE (reference sequence).

The rearrangement links TRBV5-6 to TRBJ2-7; D ambiguous. CDR1 is SGHDT and CDR2 is YYEEEE in the germline V gene. This CDR3 comprises 13 residues. Trimming removed 0 bases from V and 7 bases from J, with 11 bases in between. The chain's CDR3 is CASSLGPHGEQYF. CDR3 DNA sequence: TGTGCCAGCAGCTTGGGGCCACACGGGGAGCAGTACTTC.

This clone was found a few times. The gene calls are TRBV7-8 and TRBJ1-2; no definite D call. V lost 5 bases, J lost 5 bases, and 15 bases lay in between. The CDR3 contains 14 residues. Germline V gives CDR1 SGHVS, CDR2 FQNEAQ. CDR3 coding DNA: TGTGCCAGCAGCCCAGACGGCAAGAGATATGGCTACACCTTC. Amino acid sequence: CASSPDGKRYGYTF.